This is a list of T cell receptor beta chains from one sample in a study of long-term antiretroviral therapy in people with HIV. The repertoire was sequenced with immunoSEQ multiplex PCR; TCRdb's copy has only in-frame clones and lacks some. The sample includes roughly 28,000 clones, nearly 95% of them seen just once. Sequenced here: unsorted PBMCs, sampled 6.3 years after starting antiretroviral therapy. These receptor sequences come from a man under 40 with HIV. Both conserved end residues are part of each CDR3. The order of the fields is V gene, J gene, CDR3 protein.

v_call: TRBV10-3
j_call: TRBJ1-1
cdr3_aa: CAIKSTDANEAFF

v_call: TRBV6-6
j_call: TRBJ2-7
cdr3_aa: CASSTGTSGSYEQYF

v_call: TRBV27
j_call: TRBJ1-1
cdr3_aa: CASSPGTGTEAFF

v_call: TRBV2
j_call: TRBJ2-3
cdr3_aa: CASSVVSDTQYF

v_call: TRBV5-6
j_call: TRBJ2-7
cdr3_aa: CASSPYRGEQYF

v_call: TRBV9
j_call: TRBJ2-6
cdr3_aa: CASRGTGPGANVLTF

v_call: TRBV12-5
j_call: TRBJ1-1
cdr3_aa: CASGLGPGHQNTEAFF

v_call: TRBV7-9
j_call: TRBJ2-1
cdr3_aa: CASSLVASSSGTDEQFF

v_call: TRBV7-2
j_call: TRBJ1-1
cdr3_aa: CASSALQGRVAFF

v_call: TRBV30
j_call: TRBJ2-1
cdr3_aa: CAWSGQSSYNEQFF

v_call: TRBV7-3
j_call: -
cdr3_aa: CASRFFRGGPYEQYF

v_call: TRBV5-6
j_call: TRBJ1-1
cdr3_aa: CASSFFGQNTEAFF

v_call: TRBV19
j_call: TRBJ2-5
cdr3_aa: CASNDRSQETQYF

v_call: TRBV29-1
j_call: TRBJ2-7
cdr3_aa: CSVELDGDYEQYF

v_call: TRBV7-2
j_call: TRBJ1-1
cdr3_aa: CASSQTQGNTEAFF

v_call: TRBV5-4
j_call: TRBJ2-7
cdr3_aa: CASSMNRDRGPGEQYF

v_call: TRBV4-1
j_call: TRBJ2-7
cdr3_aa: CASSQENRDYEQYF

v_call: TRBV29-1
j_call: TRBJ1-1
cdr3_aa: CSVHHTMGASGTEAFF

v_call: TRBV7-9
j_call: TRBJ1-4
cdr3_aa: CASSGGDATNEKLFF

v_call: TRBV7-2
j_call: TRBJ1-6
cdr3_aa: CASSLHPFAPLHF

v_call: TRBV7-9
j_call: TRBJ1-1
cdr3_aa: CASSLPGNTEAFF

v_call: TRBV10-3
j_call: TRBJ2-2
cdr3_aa: CATTHGAPANTGELFF

v_call: TRBV6-4
j_call: TRBJ2-7
cdr3_aa: CASSVRLAGPYEQYF

v_call: TRBV10-3
j_call: TRBJ1-5
cdr3_aa: CATGQPPDQPQHF

v_call: TRBV10-2
j_call: TRBJ2-7
cdr3_aa: CASQLGPQGAYEQYF

v_call: TRBV5-1
j_call: TRBJ2-3
cdr3_aa: CASTGLAGTDTQYF

v_call: TRBV27
j_call: TRBJ2-7
cdr3_aa: CASSPQGAGYEQYF

v_call: TRBV11-2
j_call: TRBJ1-1
cdr3_aa: CASSLDAGFPAAFF

v_call: TRBV5-1
j_call: TRBJ1-1
cdr3_aa: CASSRVGTRDFLF

v_call: TRBV15
j_call: TRBJ2-3
cdr3_aa: CATSRGGTAQGAQYF

v_call: TRBV2
j_call: TRBJ2-7
cdr3_aa: CASSSYEQYF